The 30 T cell receptor beta chains below all came from one sample that was sequenced in a study of blood T cell repertoires in COVID-19 (dated by TCRdb to between 2020 and 2021). To prepare the library, the immunoSEQ multiplex PCR assay was applied. TCRdb stores this immuneACCESS table with in-frame sequences only. Part of the clones is absent; in the studies checked, under half of the shortfall reflects unresolved V genes, and no reason is known for the rest. Present in this sample are 15,000 to 20,000 clones, roughly 85% of which were seen just once. More than 55% of the sample belongs to the ten largest clones. What was sequenced was peripheral blood. These receptors came from an elderly man with acute or convalescent COVID-19.

The chain has TRBV24-1 and TRBJ2-3; 9 bases agree with TRBD2. CDR3 length equals 15 residues. V lost 9 bases, J lost 2 bases, and 8 bases stayed unmatched. From germline, CDR1 is KGHDR and CDR2 SFDVKD. For the CDR3, the DNA is TGTGCCACCGCCTCGACTAGCGGACACACAGATACGCAGTATTTT. Protein: CATASTSGHTDTQYF.

The J gene is TRBJ1-1, the V gene TRBV24-1; no clear D gene. CDR1 KGHDR and CDR2 SFDVKD come from the germline V gene. CDR3 length: 13 residues. The ends were cut back, 9 bases at V and 4 bases at J, with 14 bases in the middle. CDR3 nucleotide sequence: TGTGCCACCGTTAGTCCCCATGGCACTGAAGCTTTCTTT. Translation gives CATVSPHGTEAFF.

The table lists this clone with a few counts. V and J are TRBV6-1 and TRBJ1-1; TRBD1 aligns across 7 bases. This CDR3 contains 15 residues. In germline, CDR1 is MNHNS, CDR2 SASEGT. Trimming at V came to 3 bases and at J to 1 base, leaving 5 bases not matched to a gene. The CDR3 sequence: CASSDLTGTNTEAFF. CDR3 nucleotides: TGTGCCAGCAGTGACCTGACAGGGACGAACACTGAAGCTTTCTTT.

The gene calls are TRBV2 and TRBJ2-5; D remains unclear. Germline V CDR1 and CDR2: SNHLY, FYNNEI. CDR3 size: 13 residues. Trimming pared 2 bases from V and 1 base from J, leaving 5 bases between. The CDR3 reads CASSEPFQETQYF. Written as DNA, the CDR3 is TGTGCCAGCAGTGAACCTTTCCAAGAGACCCAGTACTTC.

V usage is TRBV30 and J usage is TRBJ1-2; 9 nucleotides align to TRBD1. Looked up from germline, CDR1 is GTSNPN and CDR2 is SVGIG (reference sequence). The junction had 7 bases not matched to a gene; V was cut back by 4 bases and J by 7 bases. This CDR3 spans 13 amino acids. CDR3 loop: CAWKEGQGLGYTF. In nucleotides, the CDR3 is TGTGCCTGGAAAGAGGGACAGGGACTTGGCTACACCTTC.

This clone was counted a few times. The chain has TRBV12-3 or TRBV12-4 and TRBJ1-2, with D perhaps TRBD1 (6 bases). V gave up 3 bases and J gave up 6 bases, with 11 bases separating them. This CDR3 spans 13 amino acids. CDR3 nucleotide sequence: TGTGCCAGCAGTTTCGGGGGGCCTGATGGCTACACCTTC. Residues: CASSFGGPDGYTF.

V and J are TRBV7-3 and TRBJ2-7, with 9 bases matching TRBD1. Germline CDR1 reads SGHTA; CDR2 reads FQGTGA. The CDR3 is 14 amino acids. Unmatched junction bases numbered 6, after V lost 5 bases and J lost 4 bases. The CDR3 DNA follows: TGTGCCAGCAGCCCCGGACAGGGGCGGTACGAGCAGTACTTC. Residues: CASSPGQGRYEQYF.

This rearrangement joins TRBV7-2 to TRBJ2-7; 8 bases map to TRBD1. This CDR3 is built from 15 residues. V shed 5 bases and J 1 base; nucleotides not matched to a gene: 7. The germline gives CDR1 SGHTA, CDR2 FQGNSA. The CDR3 region is CASSPGGGRSYEQYF. In DNA form, the CDR3 reads TGTGCCAGCAGCCCAGGGGGCGGCCGATCCTACGAGCAGTACTTC.

The chain recombines TRBV7-8 with TRBJ2-5; D is ambiguous. The CDR3 loop spans 15 amino acids. Germline V gives CDR1 SGHVS, CDR2 FQNEAQ. V lost 8 bases, J lost 5 bases, and 21 bases lay in between. CDR3 loop: CASRARVFVGETQYF. DNA of the CDR3: TGTGCCAGCCGCGCCCGGGTCTTTGTTGGGGAGACCCAGTACTTC.

The chain employs TRBV18 and TRBJ2-7; 12 positions match TRBD1. This CDR3 spans 14 amino acids. The germline gives CDR1 KGHSH, CDR2 LQKENI. The V gene end was trimmed by 4 bases and the J gene end by 7 bases; junction bases not matched to a gene: 5. In DNA, the CDR3 is TGTGCCAGCTCACTTGGGACAGGGGGCAAAGAGCAGTACTTC. This gives the protein CASSLGTGGKEQYF.

The chain carries TRBV4-3 and TRBJ1-2; the match to TRBD1 covers 10 bases. V lost 1 base and J lost 1; bases outside the gene matches: 0. The CDR3 extends over 15 amino acids. Germline V lookup: CDR1 LGHNA, CDR2 YSLEER. CDR3 DNA sequence: TGCGCCAGCAGCCAAGGGGACAGGGGTAACTATGGCTACACCTTC. Amino acids: CASSQGDRGNYGYTF.

This sequence joins TRBV5-1 and TRBJ1-2; TRBD1 might be the D (6 bases). V lost 0 bases and J lost 3, with 6 bases in between. This CDR3 spans 13 amino acids. The germline CDR1 and CDR2 sequences are SGHRS and YFSETQ. The CDR3 is CASSLAGDYGYTF. The CDR3 DNA sequence: TGCGCCAGCAGCTTGGCAGGGGACTATGGCTACACCTTC.

This chain joins TRBV5-5 and TRBJ1-5, with D possibly TRBD1 on 6 matching bases. Germline loops: CDR1 SGHKS, CDR2 YYEKEE (reference sequence). The CDR3 is made up of 15 amino acids. Trimming left V 5 bases short and J 1 base short, with 13 bases between. The CDR3 sequence: CASSWTVESNQPQHF. The DNA for the CDR3 is TGTGCCAGCAGTTGGACAGTTGAAAGCAATCAGCCCCAGCATTTT.

The V gene is TRBV7-3, the J gene TRBJ1-1; D is uncertain. Germline-derived CDR1 and CDR2 are SGHTA and FQGTGA. V gave up 5 bases and J gave up 1 base, with 11 bases separating them. The CDR3 is 14 residues long. In DNA, the CDR3 is TGTGCCAGCAGCGCAGTCCACACGAACACTGAAGCTTTCTTT. This translates into CASSAVHTNTEAFF.

The chain is built from TRBV9 and TRBJ2-2, with D unresolved. This CDR3 region has 16 residues. Between the trimmed V and J ends, which lost 0 bases and 0 bases, there was a span of 9 bases. Germline-derived CDR1 and CDR2 are SGDLS and YYNGEE. The CDR3 DNA is TGTGCCAGCAGCGTAGGGGCCCAGTCGAACACCGGGGAGCTGTTTTTT. As protein: CASSVGAQSNTGELFF.

V and J are TRBV19 and TRBJ2-2; D ambiguous. Germline V gene lookup returns CDR1 LNHDA and CDR2 SQIVND (reference sequence). CDR3 length: 11 amino acids. Trimming pared 7 bases from V and 5 bases from J, leaving 5 bases between. The CDR3 nucleotides are TGTGCCAGTACCTATACCGGGGAGCTGTTTTTT. Encoded protein: CASTYTGELFF.

The gene calls are TRBV7-2 and TRBJ2-7, with TRBD2 identical over 8 bases. This CDR3 is 14 amino acids long. Trimming took 4 bases from V and 5 from J; bases not matched to a gene: 7. CDR1 and CDR2 from the germline V gene are SGHTA and FQGNSA. CDR3 DNA: TGTGCCAGCAGCTCTGGACTAGCCCTCCACGAGCAGTACTTC. This encodes CASSSGLALHEQYF.

This chain uses TRBV20-1 with TRBJ1-2; D is perhaps TRBD1 (6 bases). Trimming cost V 3 bases and J 2 bases, with 13 bases left between them. CDR1 and CDR2 from the germline V gene are DFQATT and SNEGSKA (reference sequence). The CDR3 is made up of 14 amino acids. The CDR3 nucleotides are TGCAGTGCTAGTCAGGGGTTTAAAAACTATGGCTACACCTTC. Its protein product is CSASQGFKNYGYTF.

The rearrangement links TRBV6-5 to TRBJ1-1; 7 bases agree with TRBD1. J gave up 3 bases and V 7 bases, and 2 bases lay outside the gene matches. The CDR3 sequence is 12 residues long. CDR1 is MNHEY, CDR2 SVGAGI, per germline. This chain's CDR3 is CASNRGDTEAFF. The CDR3 bases are TGTGCCAGCAACAGGGGCGACACTGAAGCTTTCTTT.

The chain carries TRBV3-1 (or the pseudogene TRBV3-2) and TRBJ1-5, with TRBD1 identical over 10 bases. Per germline, CDR1 LGHDT and CDR2 YNNKEL (reference sequence). This CDR3 has 15 amino acids. After removal of 1 base from V and 5 bases from J, the junction contained 2 bases not matched to a gene. The CDR3 region is CASSQGQGAHQPQHF. DNA of the CDR3: TGTGCCAGCAGCCAAGGACAGGGGGCGCATCAGCCCCAGCATTTT.

This chain links TRBV5-1 with TRBJ2-5, with TRBD2 as a possible D gene (6 bases). The germline V gene has CDR1 SGHRS and CDR2 YFSETQ. The V gene lost 3 bases and the J gene lost 4 bases, with 10 bases spanning the gap. CDR3 length: 13 amino acids. Here the CDR3 DNA reads TGCGCCAGCAGCTCCTTGGGGGGAGAGACCCAGTACTTC. Its protein is CASSSLGGETQYF.

The chain joins TRBV7-2 to TRBJ1-5; D is perhaps TRBD1 (6 bases). The CDR3 contains 13 residues. Trimming took 1 base from V and 7 from J, leaving 8 bases between them. CDR1 and CDR2 (germline): SGHTA, FQGNSA. DNA of the CDR3: TGTGCCAGCAGCTTAGACAGGGCGCAGCCCCAGCATTTT. This sequence encodes CASSLDRAQPQHF. The variable domain in full, with the rest retrieved from reference TRBV7-2 and TRBJ1-5, is GAGVSQSPSNKVTEKGKDVELRCDPISGHTALYWYRQSLGQGLEFLIYFQGNSAPDKSGLPSDRFSAERTGGSVSTLTIQRTQQEDSAVYLCASSLDRAQPQHFGDGTRLSIL.

V and J are TRBV25-1 and TRBJ1-2, with 8 bases fitting TRBD1. The CDR3 runs 15 residues. The V gene end was trimmed by 6 bases and the J gene end by 1 base; junction bases not matched to a gene: 7. Germline V gene data show CDR1 as MGHDK and CDR2 as SYGVNS. In DNA, the CDR3 is TGTGCCAGCAGGGGAAGGGACAGGAGTAACTATGGCTACACCTTC. This translates into CASRGRDRSNYGYTF.

This clone was seen only once. The chain links TRBV19 to TRBJ1-5, with D tentatively TRBD1 (6 bases). Trimming shortened V by 0 bases and J by 4 bases, and 13 bases separated the two germline ends. CDR1 is LNHDA, CDR2 SQIVND, per germline (reference sequence). This CDR3 contains 16 residues. CDR3 sequence reads: CASSIDRGQSNQPQHF. The DNA of the CDR3 is TGTGCCAGTAGTATAGATCGTGGACAGTCAAATCAGCCCCAGCATTTT. The full variable domain, with the rest looked up from reference TRBV19 and TRBJ1-5, is DGGITQSPKYLFRKEGQNVTLSCEQNLNHDAMYWYRQDPGQGLRLIYYSQIVNDFQKGDIAEGYSVSREKKESFPLTVTSAQKNPTAFYLCASSIDRGQSNQPQHFGDGTRLSIL.

The rearrangement uses TRBV18 and TRBJ2-7, with TRBD1 matching 7 bases. This CDR3 is built from 15 residues. V dropped 5 bases and J dropped 2; count of bases not matched to a gene: 9. Germline CDR1 and CDR2: KGHSH and LQKENI. The CDR3 nucleotides are TGTGCCAGCTCAGAGAGACGGGACAGTGCCTACGAGCAGTACTTC. Residues: CASSERRDSAYEQYF.

V and J are TRBV6-4 and TRBJ2-2; 8 nucleotides align to TRBD2. Trimming at V came to 3 bases and at J to 5 bases, leaving 2 bases not matched to a gene. CDR3 length: 14 residues. The germline gives CDR1 MRHNA, CDR2 SNTAGT. This chain's CDR3 is CASSEIAGTGELFF. The CDR3 DNA sequence: TGTGCCAGCAGTGAAATAGCGGGGACCGGGGAGCTGTTTTTT.

In its sample, this clone was seen a few times. The rearrangement links TRBV6-5 to TRBJ1-1; D may be TRBD1 (6 bases). The CDR3 runs 14 residues. V was clipped by 8 bases and J by 5 bases, with 18 bases between them. Germline CDR1 reads MNHEY; CDR2 reads SVGAGI. CDR3 bases: TGTGCCAGCTATTTCGGGACATTGGATACTGAAGCTTTCTTT. Its translation: CASYFGTLDTEAFF.

V usage is TRBV5-1 and J usage is TRBJ1-1; tentatively, D is TRBD1 (5 bases). CDR3 length: 14 residues. Germline CDR1 is SGHRS and CDR2 is YFSETQ. Deletions cut 4 bases from V and 1 base from J, with 11 bases between. The CDR3 sequence: CASSAGPQNTEAFF. The CDR3 DNA reads as TGCGCCAGCAGCGCGGGACCGCAGAACACTGAAGCTTTCTTT.

This clone turned up a few times. This rearrangement joins TRBV9 to TRBJ2-2, with TRBD2 matching 11 bases. Trimming took 1 base from V and 6 from J; bases not matched to a gene: 8. Germline CDR1 reads SGDLS; CDR2 reads YYNGEE. The CDR3 contains 17 residues. The CDR3, as DNA: TGTGCCAGCAGCGTATATCCTAGCGGGGGGCAGGCCGGGGAGCTGTTTTTT. Its protein product is CASSVYPSGGQAGELFF.

This clone was counted only a few times. The CDR3 is CASSSPIPGSEAFF. As DNA, the CDR3 is TGCGCCAGCAGCAGCCCGATTCCAGGGTCTGAAGCTTTCTTT. The gene calls are TRBV4-1 and TRBJ1-1; D is perhaps TRBD1 (5 bases). CDR3 length: 14 residues. Germline V CDR1 and CDR2: MGHRA, YSYEKL. V was clipped by 5 bases and J by 6 bases, with 16 bases between them.